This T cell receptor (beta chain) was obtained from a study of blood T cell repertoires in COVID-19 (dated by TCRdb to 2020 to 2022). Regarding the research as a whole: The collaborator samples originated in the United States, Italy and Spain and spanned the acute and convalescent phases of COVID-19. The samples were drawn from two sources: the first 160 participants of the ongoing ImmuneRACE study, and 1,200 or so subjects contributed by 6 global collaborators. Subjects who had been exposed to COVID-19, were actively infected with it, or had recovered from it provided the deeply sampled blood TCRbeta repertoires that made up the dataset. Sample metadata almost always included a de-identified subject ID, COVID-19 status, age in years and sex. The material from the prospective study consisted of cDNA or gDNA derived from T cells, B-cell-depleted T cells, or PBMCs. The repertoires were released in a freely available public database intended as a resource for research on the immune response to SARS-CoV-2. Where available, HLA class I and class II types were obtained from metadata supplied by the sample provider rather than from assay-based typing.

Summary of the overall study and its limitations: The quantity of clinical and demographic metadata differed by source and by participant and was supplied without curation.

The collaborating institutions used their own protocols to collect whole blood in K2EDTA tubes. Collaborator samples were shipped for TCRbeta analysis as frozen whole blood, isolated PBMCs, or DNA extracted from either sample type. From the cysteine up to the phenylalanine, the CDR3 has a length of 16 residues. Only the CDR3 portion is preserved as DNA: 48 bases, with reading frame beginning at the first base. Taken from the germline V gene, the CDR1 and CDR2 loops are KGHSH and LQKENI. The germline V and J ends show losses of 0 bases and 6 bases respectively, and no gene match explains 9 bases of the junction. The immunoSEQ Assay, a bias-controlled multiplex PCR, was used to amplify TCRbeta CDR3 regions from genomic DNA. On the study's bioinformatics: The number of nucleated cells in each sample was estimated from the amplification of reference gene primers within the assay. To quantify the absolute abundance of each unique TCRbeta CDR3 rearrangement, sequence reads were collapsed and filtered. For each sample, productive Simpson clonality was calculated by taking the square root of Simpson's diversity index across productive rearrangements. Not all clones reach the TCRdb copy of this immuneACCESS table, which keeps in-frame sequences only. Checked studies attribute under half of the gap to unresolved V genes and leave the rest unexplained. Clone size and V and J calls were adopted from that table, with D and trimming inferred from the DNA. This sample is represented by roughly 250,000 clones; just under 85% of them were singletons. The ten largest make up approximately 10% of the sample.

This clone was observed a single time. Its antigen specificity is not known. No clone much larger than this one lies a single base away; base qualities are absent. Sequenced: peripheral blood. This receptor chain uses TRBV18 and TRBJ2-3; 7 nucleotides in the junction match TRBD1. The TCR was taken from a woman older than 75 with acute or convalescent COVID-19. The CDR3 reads CASSPPSGGSGDTQYF. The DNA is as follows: TGTGCCAGCTCACCACCGTCAGGGGGTTCCGGGGATACGCAGTATTTT.